The clone carrying this TCR beta chain has a single count. Data came from immunoSEQ multiplex PCR; TCRdb stores just in-frame clones and leaves some out. The sample contains roughly 30,000 clones, roughly 91% of which appear only once. The entry originates in a study of STAT5B mutations in CD4+ large granular lymphocyte leukemia. CDR3 length: 16 residues. Germline V gene lookup returns CDR1 SGDLS and CDR2 YYNGEE. Trimming removed 7 bases at V and 1 base at J, with 18 bases between. Material for sequencing was CD4+ T cells from blood buffy coats. This sequence joins TRBV9 and TRBJ2-1, with D possibly matching TRBD2 (7 bases). The receptor was isolated from a human donor in good health. In DNA form, the CDR3 reads TGTGCCAGCGCCCCAGGGGCGGGAGAGTCCTACAATGAGCAGTTCTTC. Translated: CASAPGAGESYNEQFF.